The clone carrying this T cell receptor beta chain has at least ten counts. Its target is not known. This specimen comes from a study of metastatic and nonmetastatic thyroid tumors. Study in general: Repertoires of blood and of tissue (tumor or nodule) from malignant and benign thyroid patients were compared.

Study findings and constraints: Within blood and tumor, benign nodules reportedly had significantly lower TCR beta diversity than malignant thyroid tumors did.

Among the patients, none had received any treatment before thyroid surgery. Methods used by the authors: Clinicopathological groups differed in CDR3, with these differences serving to build a distant-metastasis classifier for papillary thyroid cancer. TCRdb reassembled clones from the PCR reads with MiXCR. TCRdb's processing, not the study's, gives the V and J calls here. The top ten clones hold 3.6% of a sample with about 92,000 clones, more than 12% of them seen once. The germline V and J ends were trimmed by 6 bases and 1 base, with 9 bases remaining between them. This CDR3 spans 13 amino acids. Germline V lookup: CDR1 MNHEY, CDR2 SMNVEV (reference sequence).

Sequenced input: blood. This sequence originates from a female donor with papillary thyroid cancer or a benign thyroid nodule (not recorded which). Some clones in this sample may be carry-over from other donors' samples. The chain joins TRBV27 to TRBJ1-1; tentative D call: TRBD1 (5 bases). CDR3 region: CASRLGTNTEAFF. Written as DNA, the CDR3 is TGTGCCAGCAGACTCGGGACGAACACTGAAGCTTTCTTT.